This T cell receptor beta chain originates from a study of T cells after yellow fever vaccination (dated by TCRdb to between 2017 and 2020). About the investigation overall: The SMART-Seq v4 Ultra Low Input RNA kit was used to prepare libraries from fractions with low cell numbers. Bulk TCR alpha and beta repertoires were sequenced longitudinally to track T-cell clones before and after primary and booster YFV17D yellow fever vaccination. The cohort comprised two healthy male donors, one aged 18 to 30 and one aged 30 to 40 years. Blood samples were taken at several timepoints before and after primary and secondary immunization, and bulk PBMC replicates and cell subsets were isolated.

This clonotype was seen a handful of times. No antigen is known for it. The input lacks base qualities; no much larger clone sits a single base away. TCR cDNA was made using 5'RACE template switching, a step that added a universal primer site and unique molecular identifiers. Priming for cDNA synthesis came from both the TCR alpha and TCR beta constant segments. Library amplification used two PCR steps, and the second PCR step added sample barcodes and sequencing adapters. Sequencing of libraries was performed on Illumina HiSeq 2500 (2x100 bp) or NovaSeq (2x150 bp). Per the original workflow: Reads were demultiplexed and collapsed into UMI consensus sequences with MIGEC, and V(D)J alignment was performed with MiXCR. Vaccine-responding clonotypes were defined with edgeR using replicate PBMC samples, requiring FDR below 0.01 and a log2 fold change above 5 up to day 15. CD4 or CD8 identity was assigned to each bulk clonotype according to whether the clonotype was present at higher abundance in the sequenced CD4 repertoire or the sequenced CD8 repertoire. TCRdb's own reprocessing of the public reads used fastp at Q25 and MiXCR and kept productive beta chains. Here each entry gathers all rows of one CDR3 protein and keeps the most common genes and DNA. It is TCRdb's table, rather than the study itself, that gives the V and J calls and clone size. This sample has approximately 250,000 distinct CDR3 sequences in its table, and around 6.7% of those were observed once. Jointly, the top ten make up approximately 1.1% of the sample.

Results the study describes overall, beyond this receptor: FACS-sorted repertoires could contain abundant contaminating clonotypes from the bulk population, so computational filtering was required. A small fraction of clonotypes showed up in both the CD4 and CD8 compartments, probably as a result of convergent recombination. The study included only a couple of donors, which limits how far the findings can be generalized. Compared with the primary T-cell response, the secondary T-cell response was weaker but faster, peaking on day 5 rather than day 15. After the booster, most clones that had expanded after primary vaccination were detected again (approximately 96% of CD4 and roughly 86% of CD8), suggesting broad maintenance of memory.

Trimming at the junction amounts to 1 base on V and 5 bases on J, and the germline ends lie 9 bases apart. Counted from cysteine to phenylalanine, this CDR3 has 13 amino acids. Only the CDR3 part of the read is kept: 39 bases, read in frame from the first base. Reading the germline V gene gives CDR1 SGHTA and CDR2 FQGNSA. The sample's treatment or condition, from its label and the paper: live attenuated yellow fever vaccine strain. A standard Ficoll-Paque protocol was used to isolate PBMCs from peripheral blood. Dynabeads CD4 and CD8 positive selection kits were used to isolate CD4 and CD8 T-cell fractions. TriZol was used to extract RNA from bulk PBMCs, CD4 and CD8 fractions, and dextramer-positive and dextramer-negative fractions.

This TCR came from a man aged 30 to 39 who received the YFV17D yellow fever vaccine. The sample consisted of CD4+ T cells sorted from PBMCs, taken on the day of the yellow fever booster vaccination. This chain joins TRBV7-2 to TRBJ2-7; the best D guess is TRBD1, with 5 bases matching. CDR3 sequence: CASSLGGADEQYF. DNA sequence: TGTGCCAGCAGCTTAGGGGGCGCGGACGAGCAGTACTTC.